The 15 T cell receptor beta chains below were found in one sample sequenced in a study of T-cell memory formation after mild COVID-19. MiXCR was run by TCRdb on the 5' RACE reads, yielding one entry per CDR3 protein. The sample yields about 110,000 distinct CDR3 sequences, over 15% seen once. Sequencing input: PBMCs or a T cell subset sorted from them (not recorded which). The source is a man younger than 35 who had mild COVID-19 (a few samples of this study predate the infection). Cell type and time point are not known.

This clonotype was counted a few times. The CDR3 DNA reads as TGCGCCAGCAGCTTGCGGACTAGCGGGACCGGGGAGCTGTTTTTT. It yields the protein CASSLRTSGTGELFF. The V gene is TRBV5-1, the J gene TRBJ2-2, with TRBD2 matching 11 bases. V trimming: 1 base; J trimming: 5 bases; junction bases outside the gene matches: 1. Germline values: CDR1 SGHRS, CDR2 YFSETQ. The CDR3 length is 15 residues.

CDR3 nucleotides: TGTGCCAGCAGCCAACCTTCTACAGGGGGAGAGACCCAGTACTTC. Amino acid sequence: CASSQPSTGGETQYF. The rearrangement uses TRBV4-2 and TRBJ2-5; the match to TRBD1 covers 8 bases. In germline, CDR1 is LGHNA, CDR2 YNFKEQ. The CDR3 runs to 15 residues. V lost 2 bases to trimming and J lost 4 bases; unmatched junction nucleotides: 6.

The CDR3 region is CASSHMAGGTDTQYF. CDR3 in DNA: TGTGCCAGCAGCCACATGGCGGGGGGCACAGATACGCAGTATTTT. The gene calls are TRBV3-1 and TRBJ2-3, with 7 bases lining up with TRBD2. CDR3 length: 15 residues. V lost 3 bases, J lost 1 base, and 4 bases stayed unmatched. Germline V gene lookup returns CDR1 LGHDT and CDR2 YNNKEL (reference sequence).

In its sample, this clonotype was seen a few times. J is TRBJ1-2 and V is TRBV6-4, with a possible D match to TRBD1 (6 bases). This CDR3 has 14 amino acids. Germline V gives CDR1 MRHNA, CDR2 SNTAGT. Trimming removed 4 bases from V and 4 bases from J, with 13 bases in between. CDR3 coding DNA: TGTGCCAGCAGTGGACAGGTTCCCCTCTATGGCTACACCTTC. This codes for CASSGQVPLYGYTF.

V and J are TRBV4-3 and TRBJ2-7; D is unresolved. This CDR3 is 16 amino acids long. Germline V gives CDR1 LGHNA, CDR2 YSLEER. V lost 3 bases, J lost 4 bases, and 19 bases lay in between. The CDR3 bases are TGCGCCAGCAGCCAGGACCTGGCCCCCAGCCCTTACGAGCAGTACTTC. Translated, it gives CASSQDLAPSPYEQYF.

This clonotype was detected many times. One end of the junction fails to match germline, which may point to a read error. V and J are TRBV7-7 and TRBJ2-5; 9 bases align to TRBD1. Per the germline V gene, CDR1 is SSHAT and CDR2 is FNYEAQ (reference sequence). The CDR3 spans 15 residues. CDR3 amino acids: CASSSGTGWYETQYF. The CDR3 region has the DNA TGTGCTAGCAGCTCCGGGACAGGGTGGTACGAGACCCAGTACTTC. Combining the CDR3 with reference TRBV7-7 and TRBJ2-5 gives the whole variable domain GAGVSQSPRYKVTKRGQDVTLRCDPISSHATLYWYQQALGQGPEFLTYFNYEAQPDKSGLPSDRFSAERPEGSISTLTIQRTEQRDSAMYRCASSSGTGWYETQYFGPGTRLLVL.

This clonotype has only a few counts. This chain connects TRBV19 to TRBJ2-7, with 9 bases identical to TRBD1. V trimming: 0 bases; J trimming: 6 bases; junction bases outside the gene matches: 3. The germline gives CDR1 LNHDA, CDR2 SQIVND (reference sequence). This CDR3 comprises 14 residues. CDR3 amino acids: CASSIDGTGPEQYF. DNA for the CDR3: TGTGCCAGTAGTATAGATGGGACAGGGCCCGAGCAGTACTTC.

This rearrangement joins TRBV20-1 to TRBJ2-3, with D possibly being TRBD1 or TRBD2 (6 bases each). The CDR3 has 14 residues. CDR1 is DFQATT, CDR2 SNEGSKA, per germline (reference sequence). With 3 bases removed from V and 4 bases from J, the gap between germline ends came to 14 bases. The CDR3 nucleotides are TGCAGTGCTAGTTACGGGGGCGGTGCAGATACGCAGTATTTT. It yields the protein CSASYGGGADTQYF.

The table lists this clonotype with a few counts. This chain uses TRBV28 with TRBJ2-2, with D unresolved. Trimming removed 4 bases from V and 1 base from J, with 4 bases in between. CDR1 is MDHEN and CDR2 is SYDVKM in the germline V gene. The CDR3 loop spans 13 amino acids. The CDR3 loop reads CASSSQNTGELFF. CDR3 in DNA: TGTGCCAGCAGTTCTCAGAACACCGGGGAGCTGTTTTTT.

This chain joins TRBV11-2 and TRBJ2-5; 9 nucleotides agree with TRBD1. CDR3 length: 16 amino acids. V shed 0 bases, J shed 2 bases, and the junction held 4 bases outside the gene matches. Germline values: CDR1 SGHAT, CDR2 FQNNGV. CDR3 amino acids: CASSLEQGAVQETQYF. In DNA form, the CDR3 reads TGTGCCAGCAGCTTAGAACAGGGGGCCGTACAAGAGACCCAGTACTTC.

The chain has TRBV24-1 and TRBJ2-1, with TRBD2 matching 9 bases. The trim removed 0 bases at V and 1 base at J, leaving 3 bases unmatched. Looked up from germline, CDR1 is KGHDR and CDR2 is SFDVKD. The CDR3 extends over 17 amino acids. The CDR3 is CATSDLQTSGSYNEQFF. As DNA, the CDR3 is TGTGCCACCAGTGATTTGCAAACTAGCGGGTCCTACAATGAGCAGTTCTTC.

By its share, this clonotype is medium-sized (0.01 to 0.1%). V usage is TRBV12-3 or TRBV12-4 and J usage is TRBJ2-1; no clear D gene. This CDR3 is built from 11 residues. The V gene lost 6 bases and the J gene lost 7 bases, with 7 bases spanning the gap. The CDR3 region is CASRERNEQFF. CDR3 coding DNA: TGTGCCAGCAGAGAGCGAAATGAGCAGTTCTTC.

The J gene is TRBJ1-2, the V gene TRBV6-2 or TRBV6-3; D gene uncertain. Germline lookup yields CDR1 MNHEY and CDR2 SVGEGT. CDR3 length: 14 amino acids. Deletions cut 2 bases from V and 8 bases from J, with 15 bases between. CDR3 region: CASSYRGSNRGYTF. For the CDR3, the DNA is TGTGCCAGCAGTTACCGAGGCAGCAATCGAGGCTACACCTTC.

The V and J genes are TRBV9 and TRBJ2-7, with 7 bases aligning to TRBD1. Germline-derived CDR1 and CDR2 are SGDLS and YYNGEE. V trimming: 4 bases; J trimming: 4 bases; junction bases outside the gene matches: 14. CDR3 size: 16 residues. CDR3 sequence: CASSPQGGNPLYEQYF. The CDR3 DNA reads TGTGCCAGCAGCCCCCAAGGGGGCAACCCACTATACGAGCAGTACTTC.

This clonotype was picked up a small number of times. The chain links TRBV7-2 to TRBJ2-7; possible D gene TRBD1, 6 bases. Germline loops: CDR1 SGHTA, CDR2 FQGNSA. This CDR3 has 15 amino acids. Trimming took 3 bases from V and 3 from J, leaving 15 bases between them. The CDR3 here is CASSFQGLAHYEQYF. The CDR3 nucleotides read TGTGCCAGCAGCTTCCAGGGGCTAGCCCACTACGAGCAGTACTTC.